Presented here are 21 T cell receptor beta chains from one specimen sequenced in a study of patients and donors after allogeneic stem cell transplantation. TCRdb recomputed calls from the RT-PCR reads with MiXCR, one row per CDR3 protein. The data contain about 210,000 distinct CDR3 sequences, around two fifths of them singletons. The sample was blood, either unsorted or a sorted T cell fraction (not recorded which). The receptors originated from a human donor who was either an allogeneic HSCT recipient or a stem cell or donor lymphocyte infusion donor (not recorded which). It is not recorded whose cells these are; they may come from a transplant donor.

The V and J genes are TRBV4-1 and TRBJ2-3, with D hard to call. The CDR3 has 14 amino acids. Deletions cut 5 bases from V and 4 bases from J, with 13 bases between. Germline CDR1 reads MGHRA; CDR2 reads YSYEKL. The CDR3 sequence is CASSSRRLPDTQYF. For the CDR3, the DNA is TGCGCCAGCAGCTCCCGACGTCTACCAGATACGCAGTATTTT.

The chain carries TRBV20-1 and TRBJ1-1; D is unresolved. This CDR3 has 12 residues. V lost 6 bases, J lost 6 bases, and 14 bases lay in between. CDR1 DFQATT and CDR2 SNEGSKA come from the germline V gene (reference sequence). The CDR3: CSALQWESEAFF. For the CDR3, the DNA is TGCAGTGCCCTCCAATGGGAATCTGAAGCTTTCTTT.

This clonotype was observed a handful of times. This chain links TRBV9 with TRBJ1-2; D call uncertain. Per germline, CDR1 SGDLS and CDR2 YYNGEE. The ends were cut back, 0 bases at V and 8 bases at J, with 11 bases in the middle. CDR3 length: 13 residues. The CDR3: CASSVVPGDGYTF. The DNA for the CDR3 is TGTGCCAGCAGCGTAGTGCCAGGTGACGGCTACACCTTC.

The rearrangement links TRBV9 to TRBJ2-7; possible D gene TRBD1, 6 bases. Germline CDR1 reads SGDLS; CDR2 reads YYNGEE. Trimming took 3 bases from V and 0 from J, leaving 13 bases between them. The CDR3 length is 15 residues. CDR3 residues: CASSGGTTSSYEQYF. The CDR3 DNA reads TGTGCCAGCAGCGGAGGGACAACTAGCTCCTACGAGCAGTACTTC.

CDR3 amino acids: CSAIREISNQPQHF. For the CDR3, the DNA is TGCAGTGCTATCAGAGAAATTAGCAATCAGCCCCAGCATTTT. The chain combines TRBV20-1 with TRBJ1-5; the D is unclear. CDR1 DFQATT and CDR2 SNEGSKA come from the germline V gene (reference sequence). This CDR3 has 14 amino acids. The germline V and J ends were trimmed by 4 bases and 0 bases, with 10 bases remaining between them.

V and J are TRBV12-3 or TRBV12-4 and TRBJ1-6, with D perhaps TRBD1 (5 bases). Trimming stripped 2 bases from V and 5 bases from J, with 16 bases between. CDR3 size: 17 residues. DNA for the CDR3: TGTGCCAGCAGTTTAAACCCACGACAGCGAAATAATTCACCCCTCCACTTT. Its translation is CASSLNPRQRNNSPLHF.

The gene calls are TRBV6-2 or TRBV6-3 and TRBJ2-1; 9 bases map to TRBD2. The junction had 3 bases not matched to a gene; V was cut back by 2 bases and J by 10 bases. CDR1 and CDR2 (germline): MNHEY, SVGEGT. This CDR3 is built from 13 residues. The CDR3 here is CASSYTGLAEQFF. The CDR3 DNA reads TGTGCCAGCAGTTACACTGGACTAGCGGAGCAGTTCTTC.

The rearrangement uses TRBV5-1 and TRBJ1-5; tentatively, D is TRBD1 (5 bases). Germline V gene data show CDR1 as SGHRS and CDR2 as YFSETQ. Trimming cost V 0 bases and J 7 bases, with 17 bases left between them. CDR3 size: 16 residues. The CDR3 DNA sequence: TGCGCCAGCAGCTTGGATAAGATGGGGGAAGGGCAGCCCCAGCATTTT. Protein product: CASSLDKMGEGQPQHF.

V is TRBV25-1 and J is TRBJ2-7; D unclear. The V end was cut by 1 base, the J end by 0 bases, with 10 bases between. This CDR3 has 15 residues. Germline V lookup: CDR1 MGHDK, CDR2 SYGVNS. The CDR3 region is CASSEFWTDSYEQYF. CDR3 DNA: TGTGCCAGCAGTGAATTTTGGACGGACTCCTACGAGCAGTACTTC.

The rearrangement links TRBV11-3 to TRBJ2-2, with 11 bases matching TRBD1. V lost 11 bases, J lost 4 bases, and 6 bases stayed unmatched. Germline loops: CDR1 SGHNT, CDR2 YENEEA. This CDR3 is built from 14 residues. CDR3 sequence: CASGQGAVTGELFF. In DNA, the CDR3 is TGTGCCTCAGGACAGGGGGCGGTCACCGGGGAGCTGTTTTTT.

Only a few counts were recorded for this clonotype. The chain joins TRBV12-3 or TRBV12-4 to TRBJ1-2, with D maybe TRBD1 (5 bases). The CDR3 loop spans 13 amino acids. V lost 5 bases and J lost 5, with 12 bases in between. The CDR3 DNA sequence: TGTGCCAGCAGTCCTCGACAGCTGTATGGCTACACCTTC. This codes for CASSPRQLYGYTF.

This clonotype was seen only once. The chain recombines TRBV20-1 with TRBJ2-2; D may be TRBD1 or TRBD2 (5 bases each). Germline V lookup: CDR1 DFQATT, CDR2 SNEGSKA (reference sequence). Trimming removed 1 base at V and 9 bases at J, with 12 bases between. The CDR3 runs to 13 residues. For the CDR3, the DNA is TGCAGTGCTAGAGGGGACCCAGGGAGGGAGCTGTTTTTT. Amino acid sequence: CSARGDPGRELFF.

This clonotype was seen a handful of times. V is TRBV12-3 or TRBV12-4 and J is TRBJ1-1; D gene ambiguous. V gave up 8 bases and J gave up 0 bases, with 7 bases separating them. CDR3 length equals 12 residues. The chain's CDR3 is CASREVNTEAFF. CDR3 in DNA: TGTGCCAGCCGAGAAGTGAACACTGAAGCTTTCTTT.

This clonotype was counted a few times. The rearrangement uses TRBV5-6 and TRBJ1-1; the D is unclear. This CDR3 is 13 amino acids long. CDR1 and CDR2 (germline): SGHDT, YYEEEE. The V end lost 4 bases, the J end lost 0 bases, and 7 bases lay between the germline ends. CDR3 residues: CASSTDLNTEAFF. The CDR3 DNA sequence: TGTGCCAGCAGCACCGACCTGAACACTGAAGCTTTCTTT.

This sequence joins TRBV12-3 or TRBV12-4 and TRBJ1-4; D is perhaps TRBD1 (5 bases). The V end lost 6 bases, the J end lost 4 bases, and 12 bases lay between the germline ends. This CDR3 has 14 amino acids. CDR3 loop: CASSLGLINEKLFF. The CDR3 DNA reads TGTGCCAGCAGCCTGGGACTCATTAATGAAAAACTGTTTTTT.

This clonotype was detected once. CDR3 sequence (DNA): TGTGCCAGCAGTGAAGGCGGAACATGGAACTATGGCTACACCTTC. It codes for CASSEGGTWNYGYTF. The chain combines TRBV6-1 with TRBJ1-2; D remains unclear. Per the germline V gene, CDR1 is MNHNS and CDR2 is SASEGT. The CDR3 has 15 amino acids. The V end was cut by 1 base, the J end by 2 bases, with 11 bases between.

The chain combines TRBV12-3 or TRBV12-4 with TRBJ2-4, with 11 nucleotides matching TRBD1. After removal of 5 bases from V and 3 bases from J, the junction contained 6 bases not matched to a gene. The CDR3 loop spans 16 amino acids. CDR3 DNA: TGTGCCAGCAGTCCCCGGACAGGGGGCCTCAAAAACATTCAGTACTTC. Residues: CASSPRTGGLKNIQYF.

The chain recombines TRBV20-1 with TRBJ2-1; either TRBD1 or TRBD2 may supply D (6 bases each). The CDR3 is 13 amino acids. Germline assignment: CDR1 DFQATT and CDR2 SNEGSKA (reference sequence). Trimming cost V 2 bases and J 7 bases, with 12 bases left between them. CDR3 in DNA: TGCAGTGCTAGAACGGGGGCGGAAAATGAGCAGTTCTTC. Its protein product is CSARTGAENEQFF.

V and J are TRBV7-9 and TRBJ2-1; 10 bases map to TRBD1. Germline V gives CDR1 SEHNR, CDR2 FQNEAQ (reference sequence). The CDR3 is 14 amino acids. V dropped 2 bases and J dropped 6; count of bases not matched to a gene: 1. The CDR3 sequence is CASSLRQGANEQFF. For the CDR3, the DNA is TGTGCCAGCAGCTTAAGACAGGGGGCCAATGAGCAGTTCTTC. The variable domain in full, completed from reference TRBV7-9 and TRBJ2-1, reads DTGVSQNPRHKITKRGQNVTFRCDPISEHNRLYWYRQTLGQGPEFLTYFQNEAQLEKSRLLSDRFSAERPKGSFSTLEIQRTEQGDSAMYLCASSLRQGANEQFFGPGTRLTVL.

Here the CDR3 reads CASSLTRTDTQYF. In DNA, the CDR3 is TGTGCCAGCAGTTTGACCCGCACAGATACGCAGTATTTT. The genes are TRBV12-3 or TRBV12-4 and TRBJ2-3; D not resolved. The CDR3 is 13 amino acids. V gave up 3 bases and J gave up 1 base, with 5 bases separating them.

The rearrangement joins TRBV5-1 to TRBJ1-1; D not certain. The CDR3 spans 14 residues. Trimming left V 1 base short and J 5 bases short, with 12 bases between. The germline V gene has CDR1 SGHRS and CDR2 YFSETQ. DNA of the CDR3: TGCGCCAGCAGCTTGCGCTCTAGAGGGACTGAAGCTTTCTTT. This gives the protein CASSLRSRGTEAFF.